This TCR beta chain stems from a study of blood T cell repertoires in COVID-19. This clone was detected a few times. The method was immunoSEQ multiplex PCR; TCRdb's version includes in-frame clones alone and lacks a portion of them. This sample has about 140,000 clones, with approximately 85% found just once. Trimming left V 6 bases short and J 0 bases short, with 12 bases between. Germline values: CDR1 MNHEY, CDR2 SVGAGI. The CDR3 covers 14 residues. The receptor comes from a man in his fifties or sixties with acute or convalescent COVID-19. The V call is TRBV6-5, the J call TRBJ2-7, with D tentatively TRBD1 (6 bases). Specimen: peripheral blood. The CDR3 DNA reads TGTGCCAGCAGCCGGACAGCGAGCTCCTACGAGCAGTACTTC. This codes for CASSRTASSYEQYF.